This T cell receptor (beta chain) emerged from a study of CD4+ T cells in melanoma. Study-wide findings and caveats: Neoantigen-specific CD4+ T cells in melanoma reportedly had diverse differentiation states. A reported correlation linked neoantigen-specific CD4+ T cells to CD8+, macrophage and B cell function.

The V end lost 2 bases, the J end lost 7 bases, and 11 bases lay between the germline ends. Germline CDR1 and CDR2: MNHEY and SVGAGI. The CDR3 consists of 13 residues. Using immunoSEQ multiplex PCR, the repertoire was profiled, and TCRdb retains in-frame clones only, with some absent. The sample lists roughly 10,000 clones, about 70% occurring once. About this clone itself: Antigen specificity is unknown.

This chain links TRBV6-5 with TRBJ1-2; a weak D match, TRBD1 (5 bases). This clonotype was obtained from a human donor with melanoma. Sequencing input: cells from a culture (not recorded whether cultured in vitro). CDR3: CASSYAQGGGYTF. CDR3 coding DNA: TGTGCCAGCAGTTACGCGCAGGGCGGTGGCTACACCTTC.